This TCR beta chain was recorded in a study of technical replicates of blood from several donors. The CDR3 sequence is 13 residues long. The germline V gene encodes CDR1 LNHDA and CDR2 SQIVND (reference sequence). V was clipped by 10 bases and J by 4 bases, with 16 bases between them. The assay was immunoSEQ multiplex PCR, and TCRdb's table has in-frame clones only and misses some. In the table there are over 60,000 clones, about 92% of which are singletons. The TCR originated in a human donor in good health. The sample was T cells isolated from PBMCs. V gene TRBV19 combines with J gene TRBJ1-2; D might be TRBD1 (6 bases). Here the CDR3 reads CAIGPGGLYGYTF. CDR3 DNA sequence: TGTGCCATAGGACCCGGGGGGCTCTATGGCTACACCTTC.